This entry is about one T cell receptor (beta chain). The entry originates in a study of blood T cell repertoires in COVID-19. The data were produced by immunoSEQ multiplex PCR, yet TCRdb's version contains in-frame clones alone and is incomplete. The sample records around 200,000 clones, approximately 80% being singletons. This study enrolled people aged roughly 18 to 89 from under 25 US geographic areas. This CDR3 has 15 amino acids. The V gene's germline CDR1 is SNHLY and CDR2 FYNNEI. Trimming took 5 bases from V and 1 from J, leaving 15 bases between them. Sequenced material: PBMCs or T cells enriched from blood (not recorded which). V gene TRBV2 combines with J gene TRBJ2-7; weak D call: TRBD1 (5 bases). This TCR derives from a woman aged 40 to 55 with acute COVID-19. This CDR3 is CASSNLRGASYEQYF. CDR3 sequence (DNA): TGTGCCAGCAGTAACTTAAGGGGCGCATCCTACGAGCAGTACTTC.